Each of the 24 T cell receptor beta chains below was sequenced from the same sample in a study of blood T cell repertoires in COVID-19. Sequencing used immunoSEQ multiplex PCR; TCRdb keeps in-frame clones, though not all of them. The repertoire consists of roughly 110,000 clones, with about 89% occurring once and the leading ten covering approximately 4%. The sequencing input was peripheral blood. The receptor source for this set is a middle-aged man with acute or convalescent COVID-19.

V and J are TRBV19 and TRBJ2-7; 9 nucleotides match TRBD1. This CDR3 region has 14 residues. Germline V gene sequence: CDR1 LNHDA, CDR2 SQIVND (reference sequence). J gave up 1 base and V 5 bases, and 3 bases lay outside the gene matches. The CDR3 DNA is TGTGCCAGTAGTCGACAGGGGGAGTCCTACGAGCAGTACTTC. It codes for CASSRQGESYEQYF.

This clone was seen once. The V and J genes are TRBV27 and TRBJ2-7; a possible D gene is TRBD1 (6 bases). This CDR3 comprises 15 residues. The germline gives CDR1 MNHEY, CDR2 SMNVEV (reference sequence). V was cut by 6 bases and J by 4 bases, with 19 bases left in between. CDR3 nucleotide sequence: TGTGCCAGCAGCTCAAACCGGGACACATCATACGAGCAGTACTTC. Protein: CASSSNRDTSYEQYF.

The chain couples TRBV21-1 to TRBJ1-4; the D call in the table, TRBD1, was not verified against the DNA. TRBV21-1 represents a pseudogene. The CDR3 spans 18 residues. The CDR3 sequence: CASSVGTGGFVTNEKLFF. DNA of the CDR3: TGTGCCAGCAGCGTAGGGACAGGGGGCTTCGTAACTAATGAAAAACTGTTTTTT.

The chain carries TRBV5-1 and TRBJ1-1, with TRBD1 matching 7 bases. Germline trimming cut 0 bases from V and 6 bases from J; bases unmatched to any gene: 8. This CDR3 comprises 15 residues. Per the germline V gene, CDR1 is SGHRS and CDR2 is YFSETQ. In nucleotides, the CDR3 is TGCGCCAGCAGCTTGGCGACAGGGAGTAACGCTGAAGCTTTCTTT. Translating it yields CASSLATGSNAEAFF.

The chain has TRBV10-3 and TRBJ2-5; TRBD1 agrees at 11 bases. CDR1 and CDR2 from the germline V gene are ENHRY and SYGVKD. The trim removed 3 bases at V and 4 bases at J, leaving 7 bases unmatched. This CDR3 is 16 amino acids long. In nucleotides, the CDR3 is TGTGCCATCAGTGATCGGGACAGGGGGGCACGAGAGACCCAGTACTTC. It is translated as CAISDRDRGARETQYF.

The V call is TRBV30, the J call TRBJ1-5, with TRBD1 identical over 7 bases. The J segment lost 11 bases and the V segment lost 5 bases, leaving 15 bases of the junction unmatched. The CDR3 is 14 amino acids. Germline V gene data show CDR1 as GTSNPN and CDR2 as SVGIG (reference sequence). The CDR3: CAWGSGTDGSAQHF. The DNA for the CDR3 is TGTGCCTGGGGATCCGGGACAGATGGATCGGCCCAGCATTTT.

V and J are TRBV7-6 and TRBJ2-7; D unclear. In germline, CDR1 is SGHVS, CDR2 FNYEAQ. Trimming stripped 6 bases from V and 6 bases from J, with 12 bases between. The CDR3 runs to 12 residues. The CDR3 DNA is TGTGCCAGCAGTTCAGATCATCGCGAGCAGTACTTC. As protein: CASSSDHREQYF.

V usage is TRBV27 and J usage is TRBJ1-4, with TRBD1 identical over 8 bases. The ends lost 4 bases at V and 7 bases at J; junction bases unmatched: 8. The CDR3 runs 15 residues. Germline CDR1 MNHEY, CDR2 SMNVEV (reference sequence). The CDR3 DNA reads TGTGCCAGCAGTTCAGGGGGCGTCGGAGGTGAAAAACTGTTTTTT. Amino acids: CASSSGGVGGEKLFF.

The rearrangement uses TRBV7-2 and TRBJ2-2; D ambiguous. This CDR3 contains 14 residues. V was cut by 8 bases and J by 1 base, with 11 bases left in between. Germline V gives CDR1 SGHTA, CDR2 FQGNSA. CDR3 bases: TGTGCCAGCCCCCGAGGCCAGAACACCGGGGAGCTGTTTTTT. It is translated as CASPRGQNTGELFF. Together with reference TRBV7-2 and TRBJ2-2, the CDR3 gives the full variable domain: GAGVSQSPSNKVTEKGKDVELRCDPISGHTALYWYRQSLGQGLEFLIYFQGNSAPDKSGLPSDRFSAERTGGSVSTLTIQRTQQEDSAVYLCASPRGQNTGELFFGEGSRLTVL.

The gene calls are TRBV5-1 and TRBJ2-5, with a tentative D call TRBD1 (5 bases). The CDR3 has 14 amino acids. The ends were cut back, 0 bases at V and 3 bases at J, with 9 bases in the middle. CDR1 SGHRS and CDR2 YFSETQ come from the germline V gene. In DNA, the CDR3 is TGCGCCAGCAGCTTGGTGACAGCGAAAGAGACCCAGTACTTC. This encodes CASSLVTAKETQYF.

The chain is built from TRBV6-5 and TRBJ2-1; 9 nucleotides match TRBD2. J lost 6 bases, V lost 9 bases, and 6 bases had no gene match. CDR1 and CDR2 (germline): MNHEY, SVGAGI. This CDR3 contains 13 residues. CDR3 bases: TGTGCCAGTGCCGGGACTAGCCTCAATGAGCAGTTCTTC. Translating gives CASAGTSLNEQFF.

This rearrangement joins TRBV5-4 to TRBJ1-3; 8 bases align to TRBD1. The V segment lost 0 bases and the J segment 4 bases; nucleotides outside the gene matches: 6. The CDR3 is made up of 16 amino acids. From germline, CDR1 is SGHNT and CDR2 YYREEE (reference sequence). CDR3 amino acids: CASSLGPGGSGNTIYF. The CDR3 region has the DNA TGTGCCAGCAGCTTGGGACCAGGGGGCTCAGGAAACACCATATATTTT.

The rearrangement joins TRBV30 to TRBJ1-1, with TRBD1 identical over 7 bases. CDR3 length: 13 amino acids. The germline V gene encodes CDR1 GTSNPN and CDR2 SVGIG (reference sequence). V dropped 4 bases and J dropped 2; count of bases not matched to a gene: 4. The DNA for the CDR3 is TGTGCCTGGATAACAGGGGCAAACACTGAAGCTTTCTTT. It translates to CAWITGANTEAFF.

The V and J genes are TRBV7-2 and TRBJ1-1; D might be TRBD1 (5 bases). Trimming removed 5 bases at V and 10 bases at J, with 20 bases between. The germline gives CDR1 SGHTA, CDR2 FQGNSA. The CDR3 length is 14 residues. CDR3 nucleotide sequence: TGTGCCAGCAGCGCTAGTGGGGGGACCCGGGGAGCTTTCTTT. This gives the protein CASSASGGTRGAFF.

The chain combines TRBV19 with TRBJ1-1, with no clear D. The length of the CDR3 is 11 residues. Trimming cost V 1 base and J 9 bases, with 6 bases left between them. CDR1 and CDR2 (germline): LNHDA, SQIVND (reference sequence). Written as DNA, the CDR3 is TGTGCCAGTAGTATAGGGGCCCAAGCTTTCTTT. Amino acid sequence: CASSIGAQAFF. Using reference TRBV19 and TRBJ1-1 for the parts outside the CDR3, the full variable domain is DGGITQSPKYLFRKEGQNVTLSCEQNLNHDAMYWYRQDPGQGLRLIYYSQIVNDFQKGDIAEGYSVSREKKESFPLTVTSAQKNPTAFYLCASSIGAQAFFGQGTRLTVV.

The rearrangement joins TRBV29-1 to TRBJ2-7; 12 bases match TRBD1. This CDR3 is built from 13 residues. In germline, CDR1 is SQVTM, CDR2 ANQGSEA. Unmatched junction bases numbered 6, after V lost 6 bases and J lost 6 bases. The CDR3: CSVLGTGGGEQYF. The CDR3 DNA reads TGCAGCGTCTTGGGGACAGGGGGCGGCGAGCAGTACTTC.

This sequence joins TRBV29-1 and TRBJ1-1; D is unresolved. V was shortened by 6 bases and J by 2 bases, with 7 bases between the two germline ends. Germline assignment: CDR1 SQVTM and CDR2 ANQGSEA. This CDR3 has 11 amino acids. This chain's CDR3 is CSVPGNTEAFF. CDR3 nucleotides: TGCAGCGTACCGGGAAACACTGAAGCTTTCTTT.

This sequence joins TRBV19 and TRBJ2-7; maybe TRBD1 (6 bases). The CDR3 sequence is 13 residues long. V lost 5 bases and J lost 5, with 13 bases in between. Germline lookup yields CDR1 LNHDA and CDR2 SQIVND (reference sequence). The CDR3 protein is CASSAHQGNEQYF. Written as DNA, the CDR3 is TGTGCCAGTAGTGCCCACCAGGGGAACGAGCAGTACTTC.

V is TRBV5-8 and J is TRBJ2-7, with 10 bases that match TRBD1. The CDR3 length is 15 residues. Unmatched junction bases numbered 5, after V lost 0 bases and J lost 5 bases. CDR1 is SGHTS, CDR2 YDEGEE, per germline. The CDR3 DNA sequence: TGTGCCAGCAGCTTGGTGGGACAGGGGTTTCACGAGCAGTACTTC. It yields the protein CASSLVGQGFHEQYF.

The chain uses TRBV9 and TRBJ1-1; 7 bases agree with TRBD1. J was trimmed by 0 bases and V by 4 bases; bases with no gene match: 6. Looked up from germline, CDR1 is SGDLS and CDR2 is YYNGEE. The CDR3 has 15 amino acids. The CDR3 loop is CASSTGTVLNTEAFF. CDR3 in DNA: TGTGCCAGCAGCACTGGGACAGTATTGAACACTGAAGCTTTCTTT.

This chain joins TRBV7-9 and TRBJ1-2; TRBD1 agrees at 7 bases. The CDR3 runs to 12 residues. Germline-derived CDR1 and CDR2 are SEHNR and FQNEAQ (reference sequence). J lost 8 bases, V lost 3 bases, and 3 bases had no gene match. The CDR3 protein is CASSFDRDGYTF. DNA of the CDR3: TGTGCCAGCAGCTTCGACAGGGACGGCTACACCTTC. Filled out from reference TRBV7-9 and TRBJ1-2, the complete variable domain reads DTGVSQNPRHKITKRGQNVTFRCDPISEHNRLYWYRQTLGQGPEFLTYFQNEAQLEKSRLLSDRFSAERPKGSFSTLEIQRTEQGDSAMYLCASSFDRDGYTFGSGTRLTVV.

The chain carries TRBV14 and TRBJ2-7; D is uncertain. CDR1 is SGHDN and CDR2 is FVKESK in the germline V gene. Trimming left V 5 bases short and J 4 bases short, with 15 bases between. The CDR3 has 14 amino acids. CDR3 amino acids: CASSAGLWAYEQYF. In DNA, the CDR3 is TGTGCCAGCAGCGCAGGCCTTTGGGCTTACGAGCAGTACTTC.

The chain links TRBV2 to TRBJ2-7; 13 bases fit TRBD2. The CDR3 loop spans 15 amino acids. Looked up from germline, CDR1 is SNHLY and CDR2 is FYNNEI. The ends lost 6 bases at V and 1 base at J; junction bases unmatched: 3. In DNA form, the CDR3 reads TGTGCCAGCAGCGAGGGACTAGCGGGATCCTACGAGCAGTACTTC. Its protein is CASSEGLAGSYEQYF.

This sequence joins TRBV2 and TRBJ2-1, with a tentative D call TRBD2 (6 bases). Germline CDR1 is SNHLY and CDR2 is FYNNEI. This CDR3 contains 13 residues. The germline V and J ends were trimmed by 6 bases and 7 bases, with 13 bases remaining between them. For the CDR3, the DNA is TGTGCCAGCAGCTGGGGCGGGAATAATGAGCAGTTCTTC. It codes for CASSWGGNNEQFF.